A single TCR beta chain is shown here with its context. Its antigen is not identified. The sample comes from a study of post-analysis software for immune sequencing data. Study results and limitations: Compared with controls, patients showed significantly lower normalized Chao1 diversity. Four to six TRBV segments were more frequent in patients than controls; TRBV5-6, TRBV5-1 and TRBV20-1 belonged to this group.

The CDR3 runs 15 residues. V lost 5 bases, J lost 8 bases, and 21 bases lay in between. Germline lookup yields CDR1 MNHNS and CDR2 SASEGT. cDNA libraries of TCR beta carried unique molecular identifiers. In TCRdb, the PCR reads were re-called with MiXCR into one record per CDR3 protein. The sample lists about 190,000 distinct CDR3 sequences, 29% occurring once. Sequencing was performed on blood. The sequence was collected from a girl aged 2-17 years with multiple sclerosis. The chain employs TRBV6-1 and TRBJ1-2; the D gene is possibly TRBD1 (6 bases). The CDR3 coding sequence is TGTGCCAGCAGTCCCGAGGCCGGACAGATTATGGGCTACACCTTC. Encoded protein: CASSPEAGQIMGYTF.